This paragraph covers one TCR beta chain sequence. The read terminates 3 residues before the CDR3 end, so the remaining end is supplied by the germline J gene. This sample is drawn from a study of T cells in women clearing cervical HPV infection. Study summary: Cases: HPV16-related CIN3 or worse on histology, a couple of invasive cancers. HLA type stays a possible confounder, typing being limited.

Clones were sequenced by immunoSEQ multiplex PCR, and TCRdb holds only the in-frame ones, with some missing. The sample includes tens of thousands of clones. Germline lookup yields CDR1 SEHNR and CDR2 FQNEAQ (reference sequence). The length of the CDR3 is 14 residues. The clonotype comes from a woman between 18 and 69 years old with a cervical HPV16 infection that either progressed to CIN3+ or cleared (not recorded which). The sequenced material came from blood buffy coat. The genes are TRBV7-9 and TRBJ2-3; 10 bases map to TRBD1. The CDR3 here is CASSKGTGDQPQYF. The sequenced CDR3 bases are TGTGCCAGCAGCAAGGGGACAGGGGATCAGCCG.